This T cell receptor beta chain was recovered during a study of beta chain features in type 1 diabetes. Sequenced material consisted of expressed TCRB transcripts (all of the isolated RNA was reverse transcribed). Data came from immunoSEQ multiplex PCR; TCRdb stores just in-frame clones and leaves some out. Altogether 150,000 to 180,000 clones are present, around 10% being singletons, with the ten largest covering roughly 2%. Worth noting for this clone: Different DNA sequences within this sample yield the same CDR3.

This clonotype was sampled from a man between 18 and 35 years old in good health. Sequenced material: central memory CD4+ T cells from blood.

CDR3: CASSVATKSYNEQFF. CDR3 DNA sequence: TGTGCCAGCAGCGTTGCAACGAAATCCTACAATGAGCAGTTCTTC. The rearrangement links TRBV9 to TRBJ2-1; D uncertain. The V and J ends lost 2 bases and 1 base respectively, with 10 bases between them. The CDR3 contains 15 residues. The germline V gene has CDR1 SGDLS and CDR2 YYNGEE.